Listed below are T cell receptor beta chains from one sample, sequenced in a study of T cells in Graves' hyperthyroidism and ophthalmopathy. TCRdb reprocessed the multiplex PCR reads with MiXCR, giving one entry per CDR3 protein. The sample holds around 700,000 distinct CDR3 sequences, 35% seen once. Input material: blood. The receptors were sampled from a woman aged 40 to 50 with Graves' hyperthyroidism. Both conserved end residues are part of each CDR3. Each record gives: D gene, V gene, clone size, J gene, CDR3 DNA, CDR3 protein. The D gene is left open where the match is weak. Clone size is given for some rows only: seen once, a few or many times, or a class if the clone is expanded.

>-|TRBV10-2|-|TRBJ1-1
TGCGCCAGCAGTGAGTCCGAGGGGGGCACTGAAGCTTTCTTT
CASSESEGGTEAFF
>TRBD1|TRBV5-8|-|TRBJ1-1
TGTGCCAGCAGCTTGGGACAGGGCCTGCACACTGAAGCTTTCTTT
CASSLGQGLHTEAFF
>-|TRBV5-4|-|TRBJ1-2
TGTGCCAGCAGCTTGGGTTGGGGCTATGGCTACACCTTC
CASSLGWGYGYTF
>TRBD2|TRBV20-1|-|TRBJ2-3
TGCAGTGCTTGGACTAGCGCAGATACGCAGTATTTT
CSAWTSADTQYF
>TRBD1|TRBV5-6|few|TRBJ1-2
TGTGCCAGCAGCTCGTTGGGGGACAGAGACTATGGCTACACCTTC
CASSSLGDRDYGYTF
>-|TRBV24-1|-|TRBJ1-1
TGTGCCACCGGGGCAGGGAGCATGAACACTGAAGCTTTCTTT
CATGAGSMNTEAFF
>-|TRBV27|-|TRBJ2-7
TGTGCCAGCAGTTACGGGGCTCCCACTTCTCGTCAGTACTTC
CASSYGAPTSRQYF
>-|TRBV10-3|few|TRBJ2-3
TGTGCCATCAGTGAGTCTGGGGGCTCTACGCAGTATTTT
CAISESGGSTQYF
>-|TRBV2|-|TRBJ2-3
TGTGCCAGCAGTGTTGTGGCTAGAGAGGAGCGGGATACGCAGTATTTT
CASSVVAREERDTQYF
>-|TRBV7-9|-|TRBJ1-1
TGTGCCAGCACATTCGGGGGCTTTAGCACTGAAGCTTTCTTT
CASTFGGFSTEAFF
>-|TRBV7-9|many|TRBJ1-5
TGTGCCAGCAGCGCCTCGGGTGCAAATCAGCCCCAGCATTTT
CASSASGANQPQHF
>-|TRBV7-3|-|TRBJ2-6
TGTGCCAGCTCACCCCCCAGGGCTGGGGCCAACGTCCTGACTTTC
CASSPPRAGANVLTF
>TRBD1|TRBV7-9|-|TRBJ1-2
TGTGCCAGCAGCTTAGCGTCAGGGGGCGTTTCGGCCTATGGCTACACCTTC
CASSLASGGVSAYGYTF
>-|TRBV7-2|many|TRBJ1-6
TGTGCCAGCAGCTTAGAAGGGAAGGGGTCACCCCTCCACTTT
CASSLEGKGSPLHF
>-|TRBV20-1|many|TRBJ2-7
TGCAGTGCTAGCGGGGGAACCGGGTTCTCCCCCGAGCAGTACTTC
CSASGGTGFSPEQYF
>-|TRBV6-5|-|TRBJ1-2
TGTGCCAGCTCCCTCAGACGGACGGTCGAGAACTATGGCTACACCTTC
CASSLRRTVENYGYTF
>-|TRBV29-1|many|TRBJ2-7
TGCAGCGTGGGGTTTTCCTACGAGCAGTACTTC
CSVGFSYEQYF
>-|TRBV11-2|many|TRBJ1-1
TGTGCCAGCAGCTTTTTGGAAGGGAACACTGAAGCTTTCTTT
CASSFLEGNTEAFF
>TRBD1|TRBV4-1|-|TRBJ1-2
TGCGCCAGCAGCCGACAGGGACAGCATAACTATGGCTACACCTTC
CASSRQGQHNYGYTF
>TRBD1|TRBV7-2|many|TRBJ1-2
TGTGCCAGCAGCTTAGGAGGGGGCAATGGCTACACCTTC
CASSLGGGNGYTF
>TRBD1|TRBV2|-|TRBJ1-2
TGTGCCAGCAGCCATTCTCGGAGGACAGGGTATGGCTACACCTTC
CASSHSRRTGYGYTF
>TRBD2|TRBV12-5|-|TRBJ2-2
TGTGCTAGTGGTTTGGTGTCGGGGGGAGCCGGGGAGCTGTTTTTT
CASGLVSGGAGELFF
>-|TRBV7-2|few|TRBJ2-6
TGTGCCAGCAGCCACGGAAGGACAGGGGCCAACGTCCTGACTTTC
CASSHGRTGANVLTF
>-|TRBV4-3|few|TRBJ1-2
TGCGCCAGCAGCCAAGAAACACACCCAGGGGACTATGGCTACACCTTC
CASSQETHPGDYGYTF
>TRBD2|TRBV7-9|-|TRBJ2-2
TGTGCCAGCAGCGGCGGACTAGCGGCGAACACCGGGGAGCTGTTTTTT
CASSGGLAANTGELFF
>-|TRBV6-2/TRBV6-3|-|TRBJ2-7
TGTGCCAGCGACTTTTCCGGGACCTCGGCCTACGAGCAGTACTTC
CASDFSGTSAYEQYF
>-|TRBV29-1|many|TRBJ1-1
TGCAGCGTGGGAGGACAGCTGAACACTGAAGCTTTCTTT
CSVGGQLNTEAFF
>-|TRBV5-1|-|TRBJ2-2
TGCGCCAGCAGCCAGGATATTATCGGGGGGCAGAACACCGGGGAGCTGTTTTTT
CASSQDIIGGQNTGELFF
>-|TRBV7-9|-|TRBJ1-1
TGTGCCAGCAGCCCCTGGGACTCACTTTCGGGCGGCACTGAAGCTTTCTTT
CASSPWDSLSGGTEAFF
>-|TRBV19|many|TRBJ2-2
TGTGCCAGTAGTATAGGGACCACCGGGGAGCTGTTTTTT
CASSIGTTGELFF
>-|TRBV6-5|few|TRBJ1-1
TGTGCCAGCCGGGGGTCTCGGGCTGAAGCTTTCTTT
CASRGSRAEAFF